This T cell receptor beta chain originates from a study of radiation and T cells in renal cell carcinoma (dated by TCRdb to the early 2020s). About the full investigation: The samples were obtained from a clinical trial, where primary renal cell carcinomas were treated with 15 Gy stereotactic body radiation therapy and then removed by nephrectomy 4 weeks afterward. In the approximately 53 samples combined, some 4,000,000 unique CDR3 nucleotide sequences were found, encoding roughly 3,000,000 unique CDR3 amino acid sequences. In total, 50 to 55 samples underwent TCR beta sequencing: about 25 tumors plus 27 peripheral blood samples.

Of note for this clone: Its target antigen remains unknown. Base qualities are not recorded, but no much larger clone differs from it by a single base.

Its CDR3 holds 14 amino acids, cysteine through phenylalanine. This entry keeps only the CDR3 DNA: 42 bases, framed from base 1. Trimming costs V 0 bases and J 7 bases, and their ends lie 12 bases apart. In the germline V gene, CDR1 corresponds to LGHNA and CDR2 to YSLEER. The paper's findings and limits, for the study overall: Because pretreatment tumor biopsies were not available, the baseline intratumoral presence of clonotypes could not be determined. Blood repertoire dynamics were not followed beyond 4 weeks after treatment. An increase in top tumor clonotypes in blood was observed from baseline to 2 weeks post-radiation, followed by contraction by 4 weeks, which was taken to suggest transient expansion of tumor-resident clones. The single-armed trial design could not address effects of radiation dose or scheduling on the TCR repertoire.

TCR beta libraries were generated from genomic DNA with the immunoSEQ kit, following the manufacturer's recommendations. To prepare libraries, a first multiplex PCR with proprietary primers was run, followed by a second PCR that added unique barcodes, and a bead cleanup was done after each round. Each sample batch included a kit-provided positive control reaction and a negative control reaction. The final libraries were assessed on an Agilent 4200 TapeStation D1000 ScreenTape, pooled by volume, and quantified by qPCR. An Illumina NextSeq500 fitted with a MidOutput 150-cycle cartridge performed the sequencing, running 156 Read1 cycles and 15 Index1 cycles with the kit's custom primers. The pooled library was loaded at 0.75 to 1 pM with a 20% PhiX control spike-in. The study's own analysis went as follows. The vendor-processed data were analyzed in R, and a clonotype was defined as all T cells that share the same CDR3 nucleotide sequence. In the clone abundance analyses, frequencies in each sample were normalized to that sample's 10,000 most abundant clones. Public T cell clones, averaging fewer than five per sample, were removed before analysis. Tumor-enriched and baseline blood-enriched clonotypes were defined by at least a 32-fold difference in abundance between compartments. A beta-binomial differential abundance model was used to identify clonotypes that were expanded or contracted between blood time points. Tumor-blood repertoire similarity was measured with the Baroni-Urbani and Buser coefficient, and groups were compared using two-tailed Wilcoxon tests in R. Drawn from immuneACCESS, this table holds only the in-frame rearrangements with V and J called that TCRdb kept. Clones are partly lost; checked studies trace under half to an unresolved V gene and leave the rest unexplained. Clone size and V and J calls were adopted from that table, with D and trimming inferred from the DNA. In all, the sample holds approximately 150,000 clones, and roughly nine tenths of those were seen once. In total, the top ten clones hold over 3.5% of the sample.

What this sample's time point label stands for: baseline pretreatment blood. The treatment or condition label here, explained by the study, means: 15 Gy SBRT to primary tumor, nephrectomy 4 weeks later. To follow tumor-enriched clonotypes, serial peripheral blood was collected from radiation-treated patients at baseline and at 2 weeks and 4 weeks after SBRT. Renal cell carcinoma with clear cell pathology was present in all patients. The QIAamp DNA Blood Mini Kit (Qiagen) was used to prepare genomic DNA for TCR sequencing. The analyses included just those samples that passed every quality control check.

Recombination linked TRBV4-3 to TRBJ1-2, with no D gene named confidently. This clonotype was obtained from a woman in her seventies with renal cell carcinoma. The sequenced sample was blood, obtained from a patient whose treatment included radiotherapy and nephrectomy. CDR3 region: CASSQDHGLGGYTF. The DNA is TGCGCCAGCAGCCAAGATCATGGGTTGGGTGGCTACACCTTC.